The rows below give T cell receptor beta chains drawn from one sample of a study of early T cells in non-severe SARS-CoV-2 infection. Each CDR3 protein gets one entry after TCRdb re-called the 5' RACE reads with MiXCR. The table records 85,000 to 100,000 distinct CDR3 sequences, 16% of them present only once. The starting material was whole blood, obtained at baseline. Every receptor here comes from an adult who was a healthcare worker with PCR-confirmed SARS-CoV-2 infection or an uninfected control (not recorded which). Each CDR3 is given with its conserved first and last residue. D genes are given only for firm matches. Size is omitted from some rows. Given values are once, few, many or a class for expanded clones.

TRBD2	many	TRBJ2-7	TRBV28	CAIGLAGVQYF	TGTGCCATCGGACTAGCGGGAGTGCAGTACTTC
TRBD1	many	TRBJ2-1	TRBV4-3	CASSQAPITGGFSYNEQFF	TGCGCCAGCAGCCAAGCACCGATAACAGGGGGTTTCTCCTACAATGAGCAGTTCTTC
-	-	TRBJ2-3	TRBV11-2	CASSLEPGFTDTQYF	TGTGCCAGCAGCTTAGAACCGGGATTCACAGATACGCAGTATTTT
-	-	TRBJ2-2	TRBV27	CASGERRWTGELFF	TGTGCCAGCGGGGAGAGGAGGTGGACCGGGGAGCTGTTTTTT
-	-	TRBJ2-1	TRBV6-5	CASSMVASPNEQFF	TGTGCCAGCAGTATGGTAGCGAGCCCCAATGAGCAGTTCTTC
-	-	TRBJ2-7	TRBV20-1	CSASGNSYEQYF	TGCAGTGCTAGCGGAAATTCCTACGAGCAGTACTTC
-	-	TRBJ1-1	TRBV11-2	CASSLFGENTEAFF	TGTGCCAGCAGCCTATTTGGAGAAAACACTGAAGCTTTCTTT
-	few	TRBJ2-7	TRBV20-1	CSATSNRYEQYF	TGCAGTGCTACAAGTAATCGATACGAGCAGTACTTC
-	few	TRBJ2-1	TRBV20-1	CSAMRTGEQFF	TGCAGTGCTATGAGGACTGGTGAGCAGTTCTTC
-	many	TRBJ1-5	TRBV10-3	CAIVADPNQPQHF	TGTGCCATCGTCGCAGATCCTAATCAGCCCCAGCATTTT
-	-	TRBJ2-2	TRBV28	CASGPAGDGELFF	TGTGCCAGCGGCCCCGCGGGCGACGGGGAGCTGTTTTTT
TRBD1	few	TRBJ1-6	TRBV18	CASQQGRYNSPLHF	TGTGCCAGCCAACAGGGGAGGTATAATTCACCCCTCCACTTT
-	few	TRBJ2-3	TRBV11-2	CASSLGGGTQYF	TGTGCCAGCAGCTTAGGGGGAGGTACGCAGTATTTT
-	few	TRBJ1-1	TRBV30	CAWSALGRGASEAFF	TGTGCCTGGAGTGCCCTAGGGAGGGGGGCGAGTGAAGCTTTCTTT
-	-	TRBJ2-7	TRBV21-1	CASSKRNTPSYEQYF	TGTGCCAGCAGCAAAAGGAACACGCCGTCCTACGAGCAGTACTTC
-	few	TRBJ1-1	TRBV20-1	CSARAGLTEAFF	TGCAGTGCTAGGGCAGGGCTAACTGAAGCTTTCTTT
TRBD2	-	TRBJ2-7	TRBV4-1	CASSQPGLAGEQYF	TGCGCCAGCAGCCAACCGGGACTAGCGGGCGAGCAGTACTTC
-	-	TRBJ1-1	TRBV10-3	CAIKAGLSEAFF	TGTGCCATCAAAGCAGGGCTATCTGAAGCTTTCTTT
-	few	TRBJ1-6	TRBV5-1	CASSLDTEGASPLHF	TGCGCCAGCAGCTTGGACACGGAAGGTGCCTCACCCCTCCACTTT
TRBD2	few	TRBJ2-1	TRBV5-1	CASSLGPGGSGEQFF	TGCGCCAGCAGCTTGGGCCCGGGAGGGTCGGGAGAGCAGTTCTTC
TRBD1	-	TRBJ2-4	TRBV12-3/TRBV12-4	CASSPRDSLAKNIQYF	TGTGCCAGCAGTCCCCGGGACAGCCTAGCCAAAAACATTCAGTACTTC
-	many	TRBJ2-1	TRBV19	CASSMGANAYNEQFF	TGTGCCAGTAGTATGGGGGCGAATGCCTACAATGAGCAGTTCTTC
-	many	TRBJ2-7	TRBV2	CASSVAGSYEQYF	TGTGCCAGCAGTGTTGCAGGATCCTACGAGCAGTACTTC
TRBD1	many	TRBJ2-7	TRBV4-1	CASSQDRQGPLHYEQYF	TGCGCCAGCAGCCAAGACCGACAGGGGCCACTGCACTACGAGCAGTACTTC
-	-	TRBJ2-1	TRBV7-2	CASSVAESEQFF	TGTGCCAGCAGCGTCGCAGAGAGTGAGCAGTTCTTC
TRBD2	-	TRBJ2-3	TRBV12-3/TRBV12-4	CASSLFSKLAGVGTDTQYF	TGTGCCAGCAGTTTATTTTCAAAACTAGCGGGAGTGGGGACAGATACGCAGTATTTT
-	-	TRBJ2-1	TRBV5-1	CASSPDPTGYNEQFF	TGCGCCAGCAGTCCTGACCCGACGGGCTACAATGAGCAGTTCTTC
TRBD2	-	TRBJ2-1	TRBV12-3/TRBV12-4	CASSLHSGRDYEQFF	TGTGCCAGCAGTCTCCATAGCGGGAGGGACTATGAGCAGTTCTTC
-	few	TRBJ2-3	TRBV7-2	CASSLAPLAADTQYF	TGTGCCAGCAGCTTAGCGCCCCTGGCGGCAGATACGCAGTATTTT
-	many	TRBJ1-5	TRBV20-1	CSARDTQAQPQHF	TGCAGTGCTAGAGATACACAGGCTCAGCCCCAGCATTTT
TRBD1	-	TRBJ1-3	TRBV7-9	CASSRDSPGNTIYF	TGTGCCAGCAGCCGGGACAGTCCTGGAAACACCATATATTTT